This T cell receptor (beta chain) was recorded in a study of blood T cells in healthy people across ages. Study as a whole: Capturing about one barcoded beta molecule per two T cells was achieved by template switching.

About this clonotype: Its antigen remains unknown.

PBMCs numbering at least 6 million were isolated per sample. Study-wide findings and caveats: Diversity estimated from one million T cells was considered an underestimate.

Then a second PCR, running roughly 6 to 12 cycles, was carried out with a sample-barcoded 5' primer and a J-beta primer mix. Template switching added a 12-random-nucleotide identifier to every cDNA molecule. A single record per CDR3 protein comes from TCRdb applying MiXCR to the 5' RACE reads. In the table there are 1.5 million to 2 million distinct CDR3 sequences, 28% of which are singletons. Looked up from germline, CDR1 is MNHEY and CDR2 is SMNVEV (reference sequence). The CDR3 sequence is 14 residues long. V was clipped by 7 bases and J by 1 base, with 13 bases between them. This chain uses TRBV27 with TRBJ1-1; D is possibly TRBD1 (5 bases). The receptor comes from a young woman in good health. The specimen was blood. In DNA, the CDR3 is TGTGCCAGCACCCCGGGACTCTCGAACACTGAAGCTTTCTTT. Amino acids: CASTPGLSNTEAFF.